This T cell receptor beta chain stems from a study of cytomegalovirus exposure and HLA in healthy donors. CDR1 is MNHNY, CDR2 SVGAGI, per germline (reference sequence). V gave up 7 bases and J gave up 0 bases; unmatched junction bases: 12. The CDR3 is made up of 16 amino acids. Only in-frame clones appear in the TCRdb table, and some are missing; sequencing was by immunoSEQ multiplex PCR. Counted here are 70,000 to 80,000 clones, around 94% occurring once; the ten biggest clones make up 3% to 3.5%. What was sequenced was PBMCs. The receptor was isolated from a woman under 30 in good health and CMV-seropositive. The chain employs TRBV6-6 and TRBJ2-7, with TRBD1 matching 7 bases. The CDR3 spells CASMRPNRGSSYEQYF. CDR3 bases: TGTGCCAGCATGAGGCCGAACAGGGGTAGCTCCTACGAGCAGTACTTC.